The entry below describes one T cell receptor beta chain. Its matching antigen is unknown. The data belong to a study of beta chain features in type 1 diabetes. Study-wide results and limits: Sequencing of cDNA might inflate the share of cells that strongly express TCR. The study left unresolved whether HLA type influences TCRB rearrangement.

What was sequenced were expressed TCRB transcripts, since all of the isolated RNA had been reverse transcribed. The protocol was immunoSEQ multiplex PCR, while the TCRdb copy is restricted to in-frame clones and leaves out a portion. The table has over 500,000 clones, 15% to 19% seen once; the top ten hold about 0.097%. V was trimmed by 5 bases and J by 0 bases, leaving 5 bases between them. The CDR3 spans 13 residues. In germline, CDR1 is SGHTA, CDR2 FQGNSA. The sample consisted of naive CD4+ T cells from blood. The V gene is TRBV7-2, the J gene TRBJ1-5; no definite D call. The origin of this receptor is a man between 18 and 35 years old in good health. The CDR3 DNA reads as TGTGCCAGCAGCCGGAATAGCAATCAGCCCCAGCATTTT. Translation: CASSRNSNQPQHF.